The T cell receptor beta chain described here comes from a study of response to subunit inactivated influenza vaccine. Study-wide findings and caveats: It was suggested by the authors that few new T cells are recruited by each seasonal influenza vaccination.

TCRdb re-derived calls from the RT-PCR reads in MiXCR, one entry per CDR3 protein. The data hold 300,000 to 350,000 distinct CDR3 sequences, with about 20% observed a single time. From germline, CDR1 is KGHSH and CDR2 LQKENI. Trimming removed 4 bases from V and 0 bases from J; junction bases left unmatched: 8. The CDR3 has 16 amino acids. Details on this clonotype: Its antigen is not known.

The source was PBMCs from blood, collected less than 22 months after vaccination. The source is a man between 50 and 75 years old who received an inactivated influenza vaccine. V and J are TRBV18 and TRBJ1-1; 7 bases map to TRBD1. The CDR3 loop is CASSQPGQTMNTEAFF. As DNA, the CDR3 is TGTGCCAGCTCACAGCCGGGACAGACAATGAACACTGAAGCTTTCTTT.